The 3 T cell receptor beta chains given below trace back to one sample, sequenced in a study of blood T cell repertoires in COVID-19. Only in-frame clones appear in the TCRdb table, and some are missing; sequencing was by immunoSEQ multiplex PCR. The sample has roughly 390,000 clones, about 85% seen once; the top ten hold roughly 3.6%. The sequencing input was peripheral blood. These receptors were taken from a woman between 18 and 30 years old with acute or convalescent COVID-19.

The chain is built from TRBV5-5 and TRBJ2-7, with D possibly matching TRBD2 (7 bases). The CDR3 runs to 14 residues. Trimming left V 3 bases short and J 3 bases short, with 13 bases between. CDR1 SGHKS and CDR2 YYEKEE come from the germline V gene (reference sequence). In DNA form, the CDR3 reads TGTGCCAGCAGCTCCAGGGGCGGGAGCTACGAGCAGTACTTC. Translated: CASSSRGGSYEQYF.

This chain connects TRBV2 to TRBJ2-5; D call uncertain. There are 11 residues in the CDR3. Per the germline V gene, CDR1 is SNHLY and CDR2 is FYNNEI. Trimming removed 8 bases from V and 1 base from J, with 5 bases in between. CDR3 DNA: TGTGCCAGCGAGCTCCAAGAGACCCAGTACTTC. Translated: CASELQETQYF.

The rearrangement joins TRBV20-1 to TRBJ2-3; D may be TRBD2 (5 bases). This CDR3 comprises 10 residues. The V gene lost 3 bases and the J gene lost 7 bases, with 5 bases spanning the gap. The V gene's germline CDR1 is DFQATT and CDR2 SNEGSKA (reference sequence). The CDR3 loop reads CSARTNTQYF. The CDR3 coding sequence is TGCAGTGCTAGGACTAATACGCAGTATTTT.